This T cell receptor beta chain was profiled in a study of T cells in Graves' hyperthyroidism and ophthalmopathy. As for the study in general: Sampling of peripheral blood happened at initial diagnosis, prior to any treatment.

The investigators amplified TCR beta CDR3 regions from RNA transcripts. The HTBI primer set was used in a first-round RT-PCR of the TCR CDR3. A single record per CDR3 protein comes from TCRdb applying MiXCR to the multiplex PCR reads. Of fewer than 700,000 distinct CDR3 sequences listed, 15% to 20% are singletons. This clonotype was seen repeatedly, ten times or more. Graves' hyperthyroidism was deemed stable absent ophthalmopathy progression within 18 months. Cells are PBMCs isolated from over 7.5 ml of fresh blood. Trimming cost V 4 bases and J 3 bases; bases outside gene matches: 7. Germline V gene sequence: CDR1 MNHEY, CDR2 SMNVEV (reference sequence). This CDR3 region has 16 residues.

This clonotype was sampled from a woman aged 25 to 39 with Graves' hyperthyroidism. This chain joins TRBV27 and TRBJ2-3, with 10 positions matching TRBD2. Source material: blood. CDR3 region: CASSSLAGAGTDTQYF. Here the CDR3 DNA reads TGTGCCAGCAGTTCTCTAGCGGGAGCCGGAACAGATACGCAGTATTTT.